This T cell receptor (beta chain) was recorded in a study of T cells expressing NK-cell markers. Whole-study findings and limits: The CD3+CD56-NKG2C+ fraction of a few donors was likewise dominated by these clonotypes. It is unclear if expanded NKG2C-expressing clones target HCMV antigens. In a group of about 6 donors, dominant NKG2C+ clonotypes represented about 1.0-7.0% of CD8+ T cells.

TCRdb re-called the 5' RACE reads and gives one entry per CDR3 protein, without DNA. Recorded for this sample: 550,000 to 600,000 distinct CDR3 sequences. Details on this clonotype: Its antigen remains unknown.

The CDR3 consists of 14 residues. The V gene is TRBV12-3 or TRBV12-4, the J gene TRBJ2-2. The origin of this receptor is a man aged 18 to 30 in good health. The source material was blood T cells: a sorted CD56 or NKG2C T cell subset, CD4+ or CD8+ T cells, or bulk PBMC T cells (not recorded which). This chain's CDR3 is CASVVAGSSGELFF.